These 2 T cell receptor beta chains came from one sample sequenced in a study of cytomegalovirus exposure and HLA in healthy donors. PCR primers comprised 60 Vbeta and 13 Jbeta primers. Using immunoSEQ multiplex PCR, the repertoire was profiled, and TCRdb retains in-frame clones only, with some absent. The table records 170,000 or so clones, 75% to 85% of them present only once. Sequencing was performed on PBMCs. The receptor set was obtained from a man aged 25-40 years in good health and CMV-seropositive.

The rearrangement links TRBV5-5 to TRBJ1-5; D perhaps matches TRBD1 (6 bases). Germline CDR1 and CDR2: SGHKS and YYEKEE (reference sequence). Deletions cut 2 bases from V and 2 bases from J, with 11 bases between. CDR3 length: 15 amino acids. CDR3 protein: CASSFSAGGNQPQHF. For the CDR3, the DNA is TGTGCCAGCAGCTTTTCCGCAGGGGGCAATCAGCCCCAGCATTTT.

Here the CDR3 reads CASSFERTSGGAGTDTQYF. Here the CDR3 DNA reads TGTGCCAGCAGCTTTGAGCGGACTAGCGGGGGGGCCGGCACAGATACGCAGTATTTT. The chain employs TRBV12-1 and TRBJ2-3; TRBD2, the table's D call, was not compared with the DNA. TRBV12-1 corresponds to a pseudogene. The CDR3 spans 19 residues.